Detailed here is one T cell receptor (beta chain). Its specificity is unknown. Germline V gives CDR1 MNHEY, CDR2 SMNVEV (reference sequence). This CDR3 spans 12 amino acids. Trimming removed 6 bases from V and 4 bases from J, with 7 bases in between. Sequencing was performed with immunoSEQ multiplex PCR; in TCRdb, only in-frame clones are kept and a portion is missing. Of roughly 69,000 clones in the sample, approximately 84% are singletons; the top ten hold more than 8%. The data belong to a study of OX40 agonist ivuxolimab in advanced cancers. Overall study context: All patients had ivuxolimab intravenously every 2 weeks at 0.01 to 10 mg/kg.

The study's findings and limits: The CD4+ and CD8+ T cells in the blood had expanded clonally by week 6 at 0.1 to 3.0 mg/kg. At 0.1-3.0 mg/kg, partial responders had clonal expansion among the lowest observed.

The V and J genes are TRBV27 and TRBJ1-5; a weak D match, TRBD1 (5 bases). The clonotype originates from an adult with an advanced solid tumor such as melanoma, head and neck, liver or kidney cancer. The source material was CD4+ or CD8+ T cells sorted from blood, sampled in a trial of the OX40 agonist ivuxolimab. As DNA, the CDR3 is TGTGCCAGCAGGGGGCCTAATCAGCCCCAGCATTTT. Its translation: CASRGPNQPQHF.